Each of the 12 T cell receptor beta chains below was sequenced from the same sample in a study of technical replicates of blood from a few donors. Sequencing was performed with immunoSEQ multiplex PCR; in TCRdb, only in-frame clones are kept and a portion is missing. The sample shows tens of thousands of clones, 90% to 95% of them seen only once. What was sequenced was PBMCs. Receptor source: a human donor in good health. Some clones in this sample may be carry-over from other donors' samples.

V is TRBV7-3 and J is TRBJ2-1, with 16 positions matching TRBD2. The CDR3 totals 17 residues. Germline assignment: CDR1 SGHTA and CDR2 FQGTGA. V lost 5 bases, J lost 2 bases, and 3 bases stayed unmatched. CDR3 coding DNA: TGTGCCAGCAGCCCGGGGACTAGCGGGGGGGCCTACAATGAGCAGTTCTTC. Its protein is CASSPGTSGGAYNEQFF.

The gene calls are TRBV5-6 and TRBJ2-2, with 9 bases lining up with TRBD1. The CDR3 totals 14 residues. Germline CDR1 reads SGHDT; CDR2 reads YYEEEE. Germline trimming cut 5 bases from V and 7 bases from J; bases unmatched to any gene: 6. DNA for the CDR3: TGTGCCAGCAGTTACAACAGGGGGCGCGGGGAGCTGTTTTTT. Its protein product is CASSYNRGRGELFF. Full variable domain (rest looked up from reference TRBV5-6 and TRBJ2-2): DAGVTQSPTHLIKTRGQQVTLRCSPKSGHDTVSWYQQALGQGPQFIFQYYEEEERQRGNFPDRFSGHQFPNYSSELNVNALLLGDSALYLCASSYNRGRGELFFGEGSRLTVL.

This clone was found once. This chain uses TRBV5-1 with TRBJ2-1, with 11 bases matching TRBD2. The CDR3 is made up of 15 amino acids. The germline V gene has CDR1 SGHRS and CDR2 YFSETQ. The junction had 1 base not matched to a gene; V was cut back by 3 bases and J by 2 bases. The CDR3, as DNA: TGCGCCAGCAGCTCTAGCGGGGGGACCTACAATGAGCAGTTCTTC. Its protein is CASSSSGGTYNEQFF.

This clone was observed a few times. CDR3 loop: CASSLSGRGRGVSGYTF. In nucleotides, the CDR3 is TGTGCCAGCAGCTTGTCGGGTCGGGGCAGGGGAGTATCTGGCTACACCTTC. This rearrangement joins TRBV4-2 to TRBJ1-2; TRBD1 is a possible D gene (6 bases). The length of the CDR3 is 17 residues. V lost 5 bases and J lost 7, with 26 bases in between. Germline values: CDR1 LGHNA, CDR2 YNFKEQ.

This chain connects TRBV7-3 to TRBJ2-7, with a tentative D call TRBD1 (5 bases). Trimming took 5 bases from V and 5 from J, leaving 16 bases between them. Germline V gene sequence: CDR1 SGHTA, CDR2 FQGTGA. The CDR3 totals 14 residues. CDR3 coding DNA: TGTGCCAGCAGCCCCGGACAAGGCTTAGACGAGCAGTACTTC. Its translation is CASSPGQGLDEQYF.

This clone was counted only a few times. The V and J genes are TRBV19 and TRBJ2-4; TRBD2 aligns across 7 bases. The CDR3 length is 17 residues. Germline V CDR1 and CDR2: LNHDA, SQIVND (reference sequence). V lost 3 bases to trimming and J lost 0 bases; unmatched junction nucleotides: 8. The CDR3 coding sequence is TGTGCCAGTAGTATTGGGACTAACAGCATAGCCAAAAACATTCAGTACTTC. Translation gives CASSIGTNSIAKNIQYF.

This rearrangement joins TRBV6-4 to TRBJ2-1, with 7 bases matching TRBD1. Losses at the gene ends were 2 bases for V and 9 bases for J; bases not matched to a gene: 10. This CDR3 spans 15 amino acids. Germline V gene lookup returns CDR1 MRHNA and CDR2 SNTAGT. Written as DNA, the CDR3 is TGTGCCAGCAGTGACGGGGACAGAGAGATTACTGAGCAGTTCTTC. Translation gives CASSDGDREITEQFF.

The chain carries TRBV2 and TRBJ1-5, with 7 bases lining up with TRBD1. The germline gives CDR1 SNHLY, CDR2 FYNNEI. The CDR3 length is 14 residues. J was trimmed by 3 bases and V by 6 bases; bases with no gene match: 5. CDR3 in amino acids: CASSAGTANQPQHF. CDR3 in DNA: TGTGCCAGCAGCGCTGGGACAGCCAATCAGCCCCAGCATTTT.

The genes are TRBV18 and TRBJ1-3; 8 nucleotides match TRBD1. The CDR3 is 15 amino acids. Germline V gene data show CDR1 as KGHSH and CDR2 as LQKENI. The trim removed 0 bases at V and 8 bases at J, leaving 6 bases unmatched. The CDR3 protein is CASSPPDRAGDTIYF. CDR3 coding DNA: TGTGCCAGCTCACCACCGGACAGGGCAGGCGACACCATATATTTT.

The CDR3 DNA reads TGTGCCAGCAGTGCCGTGGGACAGTCCTACGAGCAGTACTTC. Translating it yields CASSAVGQSYEQYF. The V call is TRBV2, the J call TRBJ2-7; 7 positions match TRBD1. Trimming took 4 bases from V and 1 from J; bases not matched to a gene: 4. CDR1 is SNHLY, CDR2 FYNNEI, per germline. This CDR3 contains 14 residues.

The chain combines TRBV4-3 with TRBJ2-1; 11 bases agree with TRBD2. The CDR3 totals 18 residues. Germline loops: CDR1 LGHNA, CDR2 YSLEER. The junction had 12 bases not matched to a gene; V was cut back by 0 bases and J by 8 bases. CDR3 amino acids: CASSQEPPELAGVYEQFF. CDR3 DNA: TGCGCCAGCAGCCAAGAACCCCCAGAACTAGCGGGGGTGTATGAGCAGTTCTTC.

The chain links TRBV19 to TRBJ2-2, with a weak D call TRBD2 (6 bases). Looked up from germline, CDR1 is LNHDA and CDR2 is SQIVND (reference sequence). With 10 bases removed from V and 1 base from J, the gap between germline ends came to 19 bases. The CDR3 extends over 16 amino acids. The DNA of the CDR3 is TGTGCCACCCTTGGGGGGAATTCATGGAACACCGGGGAGCTGTTTTTT. Translation gives CATLGGNSWNTGELFF. The complete variable domain, with remaining parts taken from reference TRBV19 and TRBJ2-2, reads DGGITQSPKYLFRKEGQNVTLSCEQNLNHDAMYWYRQDPGQGLRLIYYSQIVNDFQKGDIAEGYSVSREKKESFPLTVTSAQKNPTAFYLCATLGGNSWNTGELFFGEGSRLTVL.